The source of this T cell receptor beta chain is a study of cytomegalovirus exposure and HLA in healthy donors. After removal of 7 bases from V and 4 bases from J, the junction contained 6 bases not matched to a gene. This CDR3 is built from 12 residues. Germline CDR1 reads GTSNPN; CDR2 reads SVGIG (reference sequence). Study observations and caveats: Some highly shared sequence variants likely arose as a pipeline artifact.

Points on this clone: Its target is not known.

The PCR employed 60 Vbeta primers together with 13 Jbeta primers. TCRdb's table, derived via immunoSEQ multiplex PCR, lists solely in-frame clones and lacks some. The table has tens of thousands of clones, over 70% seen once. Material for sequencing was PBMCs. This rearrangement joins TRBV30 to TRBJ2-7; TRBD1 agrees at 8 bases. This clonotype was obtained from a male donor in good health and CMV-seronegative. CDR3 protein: CASGDRGYEQYF. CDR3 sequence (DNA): TGTGCCTCGGGTGACAGGGGATACGAGCAGTACTTC.